What follows are 25 T cell receptor beta chains derived from one specimen sequenced in a study of vaccination and CD4 T cells after COVID-19. With the Oncomine TCR Beta short-read assay, DNA from cultured CD4+ T cells was sequenced. MiXCR was run by TCRdb on the PCR reads, yielding one entry per CDR3 protein. This sample carries about 18,000 distinct CDR3 sequences, around 80% of them seen once, and the ten largest clones take approximately 16%. Their cognate antigens are unknown. The treatment here: approximately 10-day PBMC culture with coronavirus spike peptide pools or control peptides (ViraFEST assay). The source material was CD4+ T cells from blood, cultured in vitro, sampled after SARS-CoV-2 vaccination. These TCRs come from a human donor who received a COVID-19 vaccine.

The rearrangement joins TRBV7-6 to TRBJ2-1; TRBD2 matches at 13 bases. Trimming cost V 1 base and J 3 bases; bases outside gene matches: 3. This CDR3 has 17 residues. CDR1 and CDR2 (germline): SGHVS, FNYEAQ. The CDR3 nucleotides read TGTGCCAGCAGCTTAGGAAGGACTAGCGGGAGCTACAATGAGCAGTTCTTC. It encodes CASSLGRTSGSYNEQFF.

The chain has TRBV2 and TRBJ2-1, with 10 nucleotides matching TRBD2. CDR3 length: 14 residues. The germline gives CDR1 SNHLY, CDR2 FYNNEI. Trimming cost V 4 bases and J 8 bases; bases outside gene matches: 5. For the CDR3, the DNA is TGTGCCAGCAGTGGACGACTAGCGGGCTATGAGCAGTTCTTC. The encoded protein is CASSGRLAGYEQFF.

This chain uses TRBV2 with TRBJ1-3; D is unresolved. Trimming took off 5 bases at V and 0 bases at J, with 8 bases between the two ends. The germline CDR1 and CDR2 sequences are SNHLY and FYNNEI. This CDR3 is 14 amino acids long. The CDR3 protein is CASSWTVSGNTIYF. DNA of the CDR3: TGTGCCAGCAGTTGGACGGTCTCTGGAAACACCATATATTTT.

This chain joins TRBV28 and TRBJ1-5, with unresolved D. Germline CDR1 reads MDHEN; CDR2 reads SYDVKM. V gave up 2 bases and J gave up 0 bases, with 8 bases separating them. This CDR3 region has 15 residues. Here the CDR3 DNA reads TGTGCCAGCAGTTTAGGAGAGCATAGCAATCAGCCCCAGCATTTT. Residues: CASSLGEHSNQPQHF.

The chain links TRBV20-1 to TRBJ2-3, with 7 bases lining up with TRBD1. V gave up 3 bases and J gave up 4 bases; unmatched junction bases: 7. Germline values: CDR1 DFQATT, CDR2 SNEGSKA (reference sequence). The length of the CDR3 is 14 residues. In DNA form, the CDR3 reads TGCAGTGCTAGTGCAGGGGGTAGTTCAGATACGCAGTATTTT. This translates into CSASAGGSSDTQYF.

This chain links TRBV2 with TRBJ2-7, with 12 bases fitting TRBD2. The CDR3 has 15 residues. Germline assignment: CDR1 SNHLY and CDR2 FYNNEI. V dropped 2 bases and J dropped 7; count of bases not matched to a gene: 6. For the CDR3, the DNA is TGTGCCAGCAGTGAAACTAGCGGGGGGCTGGGAGAGCAGTACTTC. Translating gives CASSETSGGLGEQYF.

The V gene is TRBV19, the J gene TRBJ2-5, with D unclear. Between the trimmed V and J ends, which lost 10 bases and 3 bases, there was a span of 6 bases. The V gene's germline CDR1 is LNHDA and CDR2 SQIVND (reference sequence). The CDR3 runs to 10 residues. The CDR3 DNA reads TGTGCCACTCAGGAAGAGACCCAGTACTTC. This codes for CATQEETQYF.

As regards this clonotype: Sequence at one end of the junction differs from germline and may be a read error. V usage is TRBV12-3 or TRBV12-4 and J usage is TRBJ1-2; 9 bases agree with TRBD1. This CDR3 region has 16 residues. The CDR3 loop is CASGLWTGDGLNGYTF. CDR3 in DNA: TGTGCCAGCGGTTTATGGACAGGGGATGGCTTAAATGGCTACACCTTC.

The chain carries TRBV19 and TRBJ1-2, with 7 bases fitting TRBD1. The J segment lost 4 bases and the V segment lost 4 bases, leaving 6 bases of the junction unmatched. The CDR3 consists of 14 residues. Germline V lookup: CDR1 LNHDA, CDR2 SQIVND (reference sequence). CDR3 protein: CASSNGQGVYGYTF. The CDR3 DNA reads as TGTGCCAGTAGTAACGGGCAGGGGGTCTATGGCTACACCTTC.

This clonotype was counted a few times. Written as DNA, the CDR3 is TGCAGTGCTAGCCAGGGGCCCTCTTCTAGCACAGATACGCAGTATTTT. Protein sequence: CSASQGPSSSTDTQYF. The gene calls are TRBV20-1 and TRBJ2-3, with a weak D call TRBD1 (6 bases). The CDR3 is 16 residues long. CDR1 and CDR2 (germline): DFQATT, SNEGSKA (reference sequence). The V end lost 3 bases, the J end lost 0 bases, and 16 bases lay between the germline ends.

The V gene is TRBV7-9, the J gene TRBJ2-3; 13 positions agree with TRBD2. Germline V gene lookup returns CDR1 SEHNR and CDR2 FQNEAQ (reference sequence). The V and J ends lost 8 bases and 1 base, in that order; junction bases with no gene match: 12. The CDR3 runs 18 residues. The CDR3: CASGTTSGGAEGTDTQYF. CDR3 sequence (DNA): TGTGCCAGCGGGACCACTAGCGGGGGGGCCGAAGGCACAGATACGCAGTATTTT.

The chain is built from TRBV14 and TRBJ2-5; TRBD1 matches at 8 bases. V gave up 1 base and J gave up 7 bases; unmatched junction bases: 8. Germline-derived CDR1 and CDR2 are SGHDN and FVKESK. The CDR3 contains 15 residues. The CDR3 DNA is TGTGCCAGCAGCCAAGTTGTCGGACAGGGAGGGACCCAGTACTTC. Residues: CASSQVVGQGGTQYF.

The genes are TRBV10-3 and TRBJ1-2, with 9 bases lining up with TRBD1. The length of the CDR3 is 15 residues. CDR1 and CDR2 (germline): ENHRY, SYGVKD. V shed 5 bases and J 4 bases; nucleotides not matched to a gene: 8. CDR3 region: CAISPRGQGSYGYTF. The CDR3 region has the DNA TGTGCCATCAGTCCTAGGGGACAGGGTAGCTATGGCTACACCTTC.

The chain uses TRBV27 and TRBJ2-7; a weak D match, TRBD2 (5 bases). Germline V gene lookup returns CDR1 MNHEY and CDR2 SMNVEV (reference sequence). Trimming pared 5 bases from V and 2 bases from J, leaving 13 bases between. The CDR3 spans 14 residues. This chain's CDR3 is CASSVSGKPYEQYF. The DNA of the CDR3 is TGTGCCAGCAGTGTCTCGGGGAAACCCTACGAGCAGTACTTC.

The chain uses TRBV19 and TRBJ2-3, with D possibly being TRBD1 (5 bases). The CDR3 has 12 amino acids. Germline V gene data show CDR1 as LNHDA and CDR2 as SQIVND (reference sequence). Trimming took off 7 bases at V and 4 bases at J, with 9 bases between the two ends. In DNA, the CDR3 is TGTGCCAGTAATATGGGGCCAGATACGCAGTATTTT. Protein sequence: CASNMGPDTQYF. Complete variable domain (other parts from reference TRBV19 and TRBJ2-3): DGGITQSPKYLFRKEGQNVTLSCEQNLNHDAMYWYRQDPGQGLRLIYYSQIVNDFQKGDIAEGYSVSREKKESFPLTVTSAQKNPTAFYLCASNMGPDTQYFGPGTRLTVL.

This clonotype was detected only once. The CDR3 protein is CASSLVGNYGYTF. The CDR3 coding sequence is TGTGCCAGCAGCTTGGTGGGTAACTATGGCTACACCTTC. The V and J genes are TRBV7-9 and TRBJ1-2, with D unresolved. CDR3 length: 13 residues. Between the trimmed V and J ends, which lost 3 bases and 1 base, there was a span of 6 bases. Germline V gene lookup returns CDR1 SEHNR and CDR2 FQNEAQ (reference sequence).

V usage is TRBV15 and J usage is TRBJ2-3; 7 nucleotides match TRBD2. Unmatched junction bases numbered 7, after V lost 5 bases and J lost 2 bases. CDR1 LNHNV and CDR2 YYDKDF come from the germline V gene (reference sequence). The CDR3 contains 15 residues. CDR3 sequence (DNA): TGTGCCACCAGCGGACTACGGGGGGACACAGATACGCAGTATTTT. It translates to CATSGLRGDTDTQYF.

The J gene is TRBJ2-7, the V gene TRBV12-3 or TRBV12-4; D is uncertain. The CDR3 covers 14 residues. Trimming took 3 bases from V and 0 from J, leaving 9 bases between them. The CDR3 DNA follows: TGTGCCAGCAGTTTCGACGGAAGCTCCTACGAGCAGTACTTC. Protein: CASSFDGSSYEQYF.

V is TRBV10-1 and J is TRBJ1-6, with TRBD1 identical over 8 bases. Germline loops: CDR1 WNHNN, CDR2 SYGVQD (reference sequence). The V gene end was trimmed by 5 bases and the J gene end by 6 bases; junction bases not matched to a gene: 15. CDR3 size: 18 residues. CDR3 region: CASSIRQGRRSPNSPLHF. CDR3 coding DNA: TGCGCCAGCAGTATTAGACAGGGGAGAAGATCCCCTAATTCACCCCTCCACTTT.

The chain has TRBV20-1 and TRBJ2-5; 16 bases are a match to TRBD2. Trimming took 7 bases from V and 1 from J; bases not matched to a gene: 6. CDR1 is DFQATT and CDR2 is SNEGSKA in the germline V gene (reference sequence). This CDR3 spans 16 amino acids. The CDR3 protein is CSVGTSGGGIQETQYF. CDR3 DNA: TGCAGTGTAGGGACTAGCGGGGGGGGAATCCAAGAGACCCAGTACTTC.

This chain connects TRBV20-1 to TRBJ1-2, with D hard to call. The CDR3 runs to 17 residues. Trimming removed 2 bases at V and 0 bases at J, with 19 bases between. Germline CDR1 DFQATT, CDR2 SNEGSKA (reference sequence). The CDR3 loop is CSARSRRPTLTNYGYTF. CDR3 DNA sequence: TGCAGTGCTAGAAGCAGACGCCCCACTTTGACTAACTATGGCTACACCTTC.

The chain joins TRBV12-3 or TRBV12-4 to TRBJ1-1; 7 nucleotides agree with TRBD1. With V trimmed by 5 bases and J by 7 bases, 1 base remained unmatched. The CDR3 contains 11 residues. CDR3 sequence: CASSGTDEAFF. CDR3 DNA sequence: TGTGCCAGCAGTGGGACAGATGAAGCTTTCTTT.

The CDR3 nucleotides read TGTGCCAGCAGGGATAGACAGGGGGAGAACGGGCCCCAGCATTTT. Its protein product is CASRDRQGENGPQHF. The gene calls are TRBV6-1 and TRBJ1-5; 9 bases are shared with TRBD1. CDR1 MNHNS and CDR2 SASEGT come from the germline V gene. The junction had 12 bases not matched to a gene; V was cut back by 6 bases and J by 9 bases. The CDR3 consists of 15 residues.

This clonotype occurred a few times. The chain uses TRBV19 and TRBJ1-1; 9 positions match TRBD1. The CDR3 is 12 residues long. Trimming removed 7 bases from V and 10 bases from J; junction bases left unmatched: 7. Germline CDR1 LNHDA, CDR2 SQIVND (reference sequence). The CDR3 reads CASNKGQGSAFF. CDR3 DNA: TGTGCCAGTAACAAGGGACAGGGATCAGCTTTCTTT. Full variable domain (remainder filled in from reference TRBV19 and TRBJ1-1): DGGITQSPKYLFRKEGQNVTLSCEQNLNHDAMYWYRQDPGQGLRLIYYSQIVNDFQKGDIAEGYSVSREKKESFPLTVTSAQKNPTAFYLCASNKGQGSAFFGQGTRLTVV.

This clonotype turned up a few times. V is TRBV6-5 and J is TRBJ1-2, with D perhaps TRBD1 (6 bases). The CDR3 runs 16 residues. Trimming cost V 2 bases and J 1 base, with 14 bases left between them. Germline-derived CDR1 and CDR2 are MNHEY and SVGAGI. The CDR3 region has the DNA TGTGCCAGCAGTTACATTGGGGGGCATCTTAACTATGGCTACACCTTC. Amino acid sequence: CASSYIGGHLNYGYTF.